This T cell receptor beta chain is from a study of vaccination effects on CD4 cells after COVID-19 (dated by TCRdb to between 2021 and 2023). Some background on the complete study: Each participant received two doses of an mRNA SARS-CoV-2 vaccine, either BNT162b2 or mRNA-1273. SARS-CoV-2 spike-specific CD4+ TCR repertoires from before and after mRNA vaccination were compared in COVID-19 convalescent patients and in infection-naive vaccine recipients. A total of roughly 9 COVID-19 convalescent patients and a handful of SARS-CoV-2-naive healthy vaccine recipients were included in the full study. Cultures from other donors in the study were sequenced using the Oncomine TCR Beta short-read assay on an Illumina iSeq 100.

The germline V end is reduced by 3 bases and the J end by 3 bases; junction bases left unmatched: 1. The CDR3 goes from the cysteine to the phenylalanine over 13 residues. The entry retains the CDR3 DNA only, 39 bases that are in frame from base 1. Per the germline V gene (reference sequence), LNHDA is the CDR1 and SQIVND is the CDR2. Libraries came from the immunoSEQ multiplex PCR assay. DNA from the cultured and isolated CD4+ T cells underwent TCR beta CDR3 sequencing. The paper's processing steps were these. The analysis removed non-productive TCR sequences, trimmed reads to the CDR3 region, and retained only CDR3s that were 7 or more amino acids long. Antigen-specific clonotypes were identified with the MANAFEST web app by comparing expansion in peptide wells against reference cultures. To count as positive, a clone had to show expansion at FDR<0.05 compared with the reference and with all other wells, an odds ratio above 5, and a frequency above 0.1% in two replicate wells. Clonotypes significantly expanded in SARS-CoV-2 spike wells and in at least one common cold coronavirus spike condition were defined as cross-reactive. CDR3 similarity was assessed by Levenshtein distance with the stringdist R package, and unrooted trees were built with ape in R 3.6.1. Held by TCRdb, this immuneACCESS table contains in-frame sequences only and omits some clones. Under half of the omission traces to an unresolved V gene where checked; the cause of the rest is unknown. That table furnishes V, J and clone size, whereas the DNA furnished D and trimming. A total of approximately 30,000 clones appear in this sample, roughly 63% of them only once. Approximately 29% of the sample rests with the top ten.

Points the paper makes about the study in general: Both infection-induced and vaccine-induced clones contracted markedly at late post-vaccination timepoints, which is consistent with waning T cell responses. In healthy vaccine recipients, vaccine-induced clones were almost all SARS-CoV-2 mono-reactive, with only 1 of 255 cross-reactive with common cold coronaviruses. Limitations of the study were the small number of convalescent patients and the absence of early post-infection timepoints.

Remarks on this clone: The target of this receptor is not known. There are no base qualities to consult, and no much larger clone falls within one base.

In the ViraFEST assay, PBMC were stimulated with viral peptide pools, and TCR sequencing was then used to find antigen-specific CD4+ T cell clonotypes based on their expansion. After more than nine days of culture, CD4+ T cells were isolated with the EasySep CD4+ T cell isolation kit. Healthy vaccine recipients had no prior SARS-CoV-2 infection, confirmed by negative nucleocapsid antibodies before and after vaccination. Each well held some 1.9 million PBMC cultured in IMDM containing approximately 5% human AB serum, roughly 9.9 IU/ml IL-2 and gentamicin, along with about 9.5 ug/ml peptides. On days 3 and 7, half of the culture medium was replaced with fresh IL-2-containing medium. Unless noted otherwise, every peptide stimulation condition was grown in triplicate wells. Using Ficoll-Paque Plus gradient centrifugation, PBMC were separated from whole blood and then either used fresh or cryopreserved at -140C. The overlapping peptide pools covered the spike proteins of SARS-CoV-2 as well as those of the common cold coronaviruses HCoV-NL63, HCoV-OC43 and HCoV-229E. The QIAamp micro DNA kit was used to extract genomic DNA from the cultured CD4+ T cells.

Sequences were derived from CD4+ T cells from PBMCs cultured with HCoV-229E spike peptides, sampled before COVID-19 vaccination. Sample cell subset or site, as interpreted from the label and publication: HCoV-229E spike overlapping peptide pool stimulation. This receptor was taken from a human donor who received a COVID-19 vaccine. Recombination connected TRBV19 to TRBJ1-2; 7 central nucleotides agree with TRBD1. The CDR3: CASSMQGDYGYTF. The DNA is TGTGCCAGTAGTATGCAGGGGGACTATGGCTACACCTTC. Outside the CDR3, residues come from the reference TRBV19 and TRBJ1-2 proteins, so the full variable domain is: DGGITQSPKYLFRKEGQNVTLSCEQNLNHDAMYWYRQDPGQGLRLIYYSQIVNDFQKGDIAEGYSVSREKKESFPLTVTSAQKNPTAFYLCASSMQGDYGYTFGSGTRLTVV.